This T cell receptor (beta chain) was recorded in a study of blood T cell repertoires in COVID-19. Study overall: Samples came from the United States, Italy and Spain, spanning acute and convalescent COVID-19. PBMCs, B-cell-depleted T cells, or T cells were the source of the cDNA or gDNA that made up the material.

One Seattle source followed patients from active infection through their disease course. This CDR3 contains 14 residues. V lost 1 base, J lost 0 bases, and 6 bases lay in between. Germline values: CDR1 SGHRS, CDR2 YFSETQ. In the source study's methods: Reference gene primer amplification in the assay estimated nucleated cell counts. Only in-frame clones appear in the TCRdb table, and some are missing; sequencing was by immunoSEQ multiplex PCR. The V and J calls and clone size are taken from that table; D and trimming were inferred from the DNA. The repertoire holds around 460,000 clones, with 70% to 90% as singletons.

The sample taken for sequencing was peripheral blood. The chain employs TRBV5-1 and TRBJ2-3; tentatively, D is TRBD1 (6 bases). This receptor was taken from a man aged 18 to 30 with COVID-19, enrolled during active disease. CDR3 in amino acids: CASSLRGSTDTQYF. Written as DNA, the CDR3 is TGCGCCAGCAGCTTGAGGGGGAGCACAGATACGCAGTATTTT.